One and the same sample provided the 31 T cell receptor beta chains below, sequenced in a study of T cells after yellow fever vaccination. TCRdb itself ran the 5' RACE reads through MiXCR, one entry per CDR3 protein. The sample yields some 600,000 distinct CDR3 sequences, approximately 13% seen once. Sequences were derived from PBMCs, sampled on the day of the yellow fever booster vaccination. The receptors derive from a man aged 25 to 40 who received the YFV17D yellow fever vaccine.

This chain joins TRBV6-2 or TRBV6-3 and TRBJ2-6, with D possibly being TRBD1 or TRBD2 (5 bases each). Germline CDR1 MNHEY, CDR2 SVGEGT. CDR3 length: 14 residues. V was clipped by 4 bases and J by 3 bases, with 7 bases between them. The CDR3 sequence is CASSSGSGANVLTF. The CDR3 DNA sequence: TGTGCCAGCAGTTCAGGGAGTGGGGCCAACGTCCTGACTTTC.

V is TRBV4-2 and J is TRBJ2-3; 12 bases map to TRBD2. There are 16 residues in the CDR3. After removal of 2 bases from V and 7 bases from J, the junction contained 7 bases not matched to a gene. CDR1 and CDR2 from the germline V gene are LGHNA and YNFKEQ. CDR3 region: CASSQSLAGGPNTQYF. The DNA for the CDR3 is TGTGCCAGCAGCCAATCCCTAGCGGGAGGGCCCAATACGCAGTATTTT.

In this sample, this clonotype turned up a few times. The rearrangement links TRBV10-2 to TRBJ2-2, with 8 bases fitting TRBD2. The ends lost 4 bases at V and 3 bases at J; junction bases unmatched: 13. The CDR3 has 18 amino acids. Germline loops: CDR1 WSHSY, CDR2 SAAADI. The CDR3 bases are TGCGCCAGCAGTGGCCCCTTAGCGGGGCTTAGATACACCGGGGAGCTGTTTTTT. It translates to CASSGPLAGLRYTGELFF.

This clonotype was observed a handful of times. The rearrangement uses TRBV12-3 or TRBV12-4 and TRBJ2-3, with D perhaps matching TRBD1 (5 bases). The CDR3 is 15 amino acids. The ends were cut back, 2 bases at V and 1 base at J, with 10 bases in the middle. The CDR3 DNA reads TGTGCCAGCAGTTTACAAATGACAGGCACAGATACGCAGTATTTT. Translated: CASSLQMTGTDTQYF.

This clonotype was seen only a few times. The V gene is TRBV9, the J gene TRBJ2-1; D is unclear. Germline assignment: CDR1 SGDLS and CDR2 YYNGEE. The CDR3 runs 12 residues. V lost 2 bases to trimming and J lost 8 bases, with 8 bases between them. In DNA form, the CDR3 reads TGTGCCAGCAGCGTCATTACTGATGAGCAGTTCTTC. Protein: CASSVITDEQFF.

The chain carries TRBV12-3 or TRBV12-4 and TRBJ1-1, with TRBD1 identical over 7 bases. The CDR3 is 14 residues long. J lost 4 bases, V lost 6 bases, and 8 bases had no gene match. The CDR3 bases are TGTGCCAGCAGACAACATAACAGGGGCACTGAAGCTTTCTTT. This codes for CASRQHNRGTEAFF.

This clonotype was found a few times. V gene TRBV6-5 combines with J gene TRBJ1-3; D possibly corresponds to TRBD1 (6 bases). The germline V and J ends were trimmed by 2 bases and 11 bases, with 19 bases remaining between them. The CDR3 extends over 15 amino acids. CDR1 and CDR2 from the germline V gene are MNHEY and SVGAGI. The DNA for the CDR3 is TGTGCCAGCAGTTACGTTCCGGACAGCAGCAATGCCATATATTTT. Translated: CASSYVPDSSNAIYF.

There are many counts of this clonotype. The gene calls are TRBV7-6 and TRBJ1-1; D is uncertain. The CDR3 contains 12 residues. Germline CDR1 SGHVS, CDR2 FNYEAQ. V dropped 5 bases and J dropped 1 base, with 5 bases sitting between them. CDR3: CASSDSNTEAFF. As DNA, the CDR3 is TGTGCCAGCAGCGACTCGAACACTGAAGCTTTCTTT. Looking up the rest from reference TRBV7-6 and TRBJ1-1 gives the full variable domain: GAGVSQSPRYKVTKRGQDVALRCDPISGHVSLYWYRQALGQGPEFLTYFNYEAQQDKSGLPNDRFSAERPEGSISTLTIQRTEQRDSAMYRCASSDSNTEAFFGQGTRLTVV.

The chain carries TRBV29-1 and TRBJ2-7; TRBD1 matches at 9 bases. This CDR3 contains 13 residues. The germline V gene has CDR1 SQVTM and CDR2 ANQGSEA. Trimming took 7 bases from V and 6 from J; bases not matched to a gene: 10. In DNA, the CDR3 is TGCAGCGCCCCCGGGACAGGGCCTGGCGAGCAGTACTTC. Residues: CSAPGTGPGEQYF.

This clonotype was seen at least ten times. The gene calls are TRBV14 and TRBJ1-2; D is ambiguous. V was pared by 4 bases and J by 4 bases, with 16 bases between. Germline CDR1 reads SGHDN; CDR2 reads FVKESK. There are 15 residues in the CDR3. For the CDR3, the DNA is TGTGCCAGCAGCCTTAGAGGCAGAGACTTCTATGGCTACACCTTC. It specifies CASSLRGRDFYGYTF.

A word on this clonotype: Germline is not matched at one junction end, which may reflect a read error. The chain carries TRBV27 and TRBJ2-1; D unresolved. Germline lookup yields CDR1 MNHEY and CDR2 SMNVEV (reference sequence). The CDR3 length is 11 residues. For the CDR3, the DNA is TGTGCCAGCAGTGGTTGGCCGGGTCCGCTCTTC. Amino acids: CASSGWPGPLF.

The CDR3 DNA sequence: TGTGCCAGCAGTTGGTTGGGTACCGGGGAGCTGTTTTTT. It encodes CASSWLGTGELFF. The chain joins TRBV6-2 or TRBV6-3 to TRBJ2-2; no definite D call. The ends were cut back, 4 bases at V and 5 bases at J, with 8 bases in the middle. CDR3 length: 13 residues. Germline-derived CDR1 and CDR2 are MNHEY and SVGEGT.

This chain connects TRBV5-1 to TRBJ2-1, with a weak D call TRBD2 (5 bases). The CDR3 runs 16 residues. V lost 4 bases and J lost 6, with 20 bases in between. Germline CDR1 is SGHRS and CDR2 is YFSETQ. CDR3 coding DNA: TGCGCCAGCAGCCCCGGTAGCGTGCGCGACTTCAATGAGCAGTTCTTC. Translation gives CASSPGSVRDFNEQFF.

This clonotype turned up a few times. The chain uses TRBV12-3 or TRBV12-4 and TRBJ1-5, with D possibly being TRBD1 (5 bases). This CDR3 has 16 residues. V was trimmed by 5 bases and J by 2 bases, leaving 16 bases between them. In DNA, the CDR3 is TGTGCCAGCAGTACCAGGGCTACAGGTCGCAATCAGCCCCAGCATTTT. Encoded protein: CASSTRATGRNQPQHF.

The chain combines TRBV10-3 with TRBJ2-5, with D hard to call. The ends were cut back, 7 bases at V and 1 base at J, with 10 bases in the middle. The length of the CDR3 is 13 residues. CDR1 and CDR2 from the germline V gene are ENHRY and SYGVKD. The CDR3 sequence is CAIKQESQETQYF. In DNA form, the CDR3 reads TGTGCCATCAAGCAGGAGTCCCAAGAGACCCAGTACTTC.

As DNA, the CDR3 is TGTGCCATCAGTGAAGGGCTAGCGGGAGTTTTGGAGCAGTTCTTC. It encodes CAISEGLAGVLEQFF. The V and J genes are TRBV10-3 and TRBJ2-1; 10 positions agree with TRBD2. CDR3 length: 15 amino acids. CDR1 is ENHRY, CDR2 SYGVKD, per germline. The ends lost 3 bases at V and 10 bases at J; junction bases unmatched: 9.

The rearrangement joins TRBV30 to TRBJ2-7; TRBD1 might be the D (6 bases). Germline values: CDR1 GTSNPN, CDR2 SVGIG (reference sequence). The CDR3 is 14 residues long. V lost 0 bases to trimming and J lost 3 bases, with 12 bases between them. This CDR3 is CAWSVGQSYYEQYF. The CDR3 coding sequence is TGTGCCTGGAGTGTCGGACAGTCATACTACGAGCAGTACTTC.

The chain carries TRBV20-1 and TRBJ2-1; the D gene could be TRBD1 or TRBD2 (5 bases each). The V gene's germline CDR1 is DFQATT and CDR2 SNEGSKA (reference sequence). CDR3 length equals 15 residues. Trimming shortened V by 6 bases and J by 6 bases, and 21 bases separated the two germline ends. This chain's CDR3 is CSAVRGGVGANEQFF. In DNA, the CDR3 is TGCAGTGCCGTGCGCGGAGGAGTTGGGGCCAATGAGCAGTTCTTC.

This clonotype was detected many times. The J gene is TRBJ2-3, the V gene TRBV24-1, with D tentatively TRBD2 (7 bases). The germline V gene has CDR1 KGHDR and CDR2 SFDVKD. V lost 3 bases and J lost 4, with 13 bases in between. The CDR3 has 15 amino acids. This chain's CDR3 is CATSDPDGGPDTQYF. As DNA, the CDR3 is TGTGCCACCAGTGATCCGGACGGGGGGCCAGATACGCAGTATTTT.

The chain couples TRBV12-3 or TRBV12-4 to TRBJ2-2; a weak D match, TRBD1 (6 bases). The CDR3 is 14 residues long. V dropped 5 bases and J dropped 1 base, with 8 bases sitting between them. The CDR3 spells CASSTGLNTGELFF. CDR3 nucleotide sequence: TGTGCCAGCAGTACAGGGCTGAACACCGGGGAGCTGTTTTTT.

This clonotype is a singleton in its sample. This rearrangement joins TRBV7-3 to TRBJ2-1, with a tentative D call TRBD1 (6 bases). From germline, CDR1 is SGHTA and CDR2 FQGTGA. The CDR3 contains 16 residues. V was pared by 1 base and J by 0 bases, with 10 bases between. The CDR3 spells CASSLNGQSSYNEQFF. In DNA form, the CDR3 reads TGTGCCAGCAGCTTAAATGGACAGAGCTCCTACAATGAGCAGTTCTTC.

This clonotype was counted a few times. The chain has TRBV19 and TRBJ1-5; 8 bases agree with TRBD1. V lost 7 bases and J lost 5; bases outside the gene matches: 10. The germline CDR1 and CDR2 sequences are LNHDA and SQIVND (reference sequence). This CDR3 is built from 15 residues. CDR3 nucleotides: TGTGCCAGTACCCCTGGGACAGGTCCCTATCAGCCCCAGCATTTT. Amino acid sequence: CASTPGTGPYQPQHF.

The chain uses TRBV27 and TRBJ2-5, with D perhaps matching TRBD2 (5 bases). There are 14 residues in the CDR3. Germline loops: CDR1 MNHEY, CDR2 SMNVEV (reference sequence). Trimming shortened V by 7 bases and J by 4 bases, and 16 bases separated the two germline ends. CDR3 loop: CASKFGNLVETQYF. The DNA of the CDR3 is TGTGCCAGCAAATTCGGGAACCTGGTAGAGACCCAGTACTTC.

On this clonotype: Mismatch with germline at one junction end may stem from a read error. V is TRBV15 and J is TRBJ2-7; D is ambiguous. CDR1 and CDR2 from the germline V gene are LNHNV and YYDKDF (reference sequence). The CDR3 covers 13 residues. CDR3 sequence reads: CATRETASDEQYF. CDR3 DNA sequence: TGTGCCACCAGAGAAACGGCCTCCGACGAGCAGTACTTC.

This clonotype turned up a few times. The chain recombines TRBV21-1 with TRBJ2-1; the table's D call TRBD1 went unverified against the DNA. TRBV21-1 is deemed a pseudogene. There are 14 residues in the CDR3. CDR3 protein: CASSTGTGSPEQFF. The CDR3 bases are TGTGCCAGCAGCACCGGGACAGGCAGTCCTGAGCAGTTCTTC.

There are a few counts of this clonotype. The chain joins TRBV5-4 to TRBJ2-3, with 8 positions matching TRBD2. The CDR3 runs to 16 residues. CDR1 is SGHNT, CDR2 YYREEE, per germline (reference sequence). Trimming at V came to 5 bases and at J to 4 bases, leaving 12 bases not matched to a gene. The chain's CDR3 is CASSRRAGVVPDTQYF. The CDR3, as DNA: TGTGCCAGCAGTCGTCGAGCGGGAGTTGTCCCAGATACGCAGTATTTT.

This clonotype was detected a few times. The chain is built from TRBV20-1 and TRBJ2-1; TRBD1 or TRBD2 may be the D gene (5 bases each). With 4 bases removed from V and 8 bases from J, the gap between germline ends came to 12 bases. This CDR3 region has 12 residues. Germline V gene sequence: CDR1 DFQATT, CDR2 SNEGSKA (reference sequence). This chain's CDR3 is CSAKEGEYEQFF. The CDR3 coding sequence is TGCAGTGCTAAGGAAGGGGAGTATGAGCAGTTCTTC.

The V call is TRBV20-1, the J call TRBJ2-3; D ambiguous. From germline, CDR1 is DFQATT and CDR2 SNEGSKA (reference sequence). Trimming stripped 6 bases from V and 0 bases from J, with 16 bases between. CDR3 length equals 15 residues. CDR3 nucleotides: TGCAGTGCGGAAAGGGTGTCTTCTAGCACAGATACGCAGTATTTT. As protein: CSAERVSSSTDTQYF.

The chain recombines TRBV7-9 with TRBJ1-6; TRBD1 might be the D (5 bases). V gave up 5 bases and J gave up 14 bases, with 19 bases separating them. Germline V gene sequence: CDR1 SEHNR, CDR2 FQNEAQ (reference sequence). The CDR3 sequence is 14 residues long. The CDR3 DNA sequence: TGTGCCAGCAGCGACAGCGCGGTTTCCCGAGCCCTCCACTTT. It codes for CASSDSAVSRALHF.

The chain uses TRBV10-1 and TRBJ2-7; TRBD1 is a possible D gene (5 bases). Germline assignment: CDR1 WNHNN and CDR2 SYGVQD (reference sequence). Trimming left V 7 bases short and J 7 bases short, with 14 bases between. The CDR3 totals 12 residues. The CDR3 loop reads CASNPGFGEQYF. CDR3 DNA sequence: TGCGCCAGCAACCCAGGGTTTGGAGAGCAGTACTTC.

This chain connects TRBV24-1 to TRBJ2-1, with TRBD2 identical over 9 bases. With V trimmed by 4 bases and J by 6 bases, 15 bases remained unmatched. This CDR3 contains 18 residues. Germline CDR1 is KGHDR and CDR2 is SFDVKD. In nucleotides, the CDR3 is TGTGCCACCAGTGAACGACTAGCGGAAGTAGAGTCGTTCAATGAGCAGTTCTTC. Translating gives CATSERLAEVESFNEQFF.